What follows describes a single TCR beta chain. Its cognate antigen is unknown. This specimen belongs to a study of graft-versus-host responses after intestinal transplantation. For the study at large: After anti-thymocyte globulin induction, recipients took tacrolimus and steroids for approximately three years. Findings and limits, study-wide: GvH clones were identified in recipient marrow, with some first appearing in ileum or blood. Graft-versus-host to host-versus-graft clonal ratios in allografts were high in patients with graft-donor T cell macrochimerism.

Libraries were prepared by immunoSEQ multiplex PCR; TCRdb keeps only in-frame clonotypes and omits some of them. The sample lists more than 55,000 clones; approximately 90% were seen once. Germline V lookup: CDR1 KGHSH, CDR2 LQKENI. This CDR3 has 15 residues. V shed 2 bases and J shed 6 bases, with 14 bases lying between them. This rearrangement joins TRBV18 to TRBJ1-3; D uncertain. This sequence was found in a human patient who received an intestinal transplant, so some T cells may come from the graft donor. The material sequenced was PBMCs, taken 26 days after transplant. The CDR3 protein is CASSPGAPEQNTIYF. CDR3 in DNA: TGTGCCAGCTCACCAGGAGCTCCTGAGCAAAACACCATATATTTT.